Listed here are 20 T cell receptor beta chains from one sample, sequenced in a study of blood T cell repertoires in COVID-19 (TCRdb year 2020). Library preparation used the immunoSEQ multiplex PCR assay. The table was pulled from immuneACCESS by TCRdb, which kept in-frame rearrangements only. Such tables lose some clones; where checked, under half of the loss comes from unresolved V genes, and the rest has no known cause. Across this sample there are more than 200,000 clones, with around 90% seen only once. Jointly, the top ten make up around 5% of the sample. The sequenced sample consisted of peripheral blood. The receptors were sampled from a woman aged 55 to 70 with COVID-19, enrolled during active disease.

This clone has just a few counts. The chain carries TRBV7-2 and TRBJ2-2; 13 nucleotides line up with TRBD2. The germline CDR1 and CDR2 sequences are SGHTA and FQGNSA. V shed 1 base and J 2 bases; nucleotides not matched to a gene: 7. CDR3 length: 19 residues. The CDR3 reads CASSLDGLAGVGNTGELFF. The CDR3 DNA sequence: TGTGCCAGCAGCTTAGATGGACTAGCGGGAGTGGGTAACACCGGGGAGCTGTTTTTT.

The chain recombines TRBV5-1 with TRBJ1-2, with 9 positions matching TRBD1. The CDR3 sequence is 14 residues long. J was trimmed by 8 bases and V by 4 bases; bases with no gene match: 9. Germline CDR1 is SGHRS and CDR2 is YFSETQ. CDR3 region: CASSPGQGTGGYTF. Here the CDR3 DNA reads TGCGCCAGCAGCCCTGGACAGGGGACGGGAGGCTACACCTTC.

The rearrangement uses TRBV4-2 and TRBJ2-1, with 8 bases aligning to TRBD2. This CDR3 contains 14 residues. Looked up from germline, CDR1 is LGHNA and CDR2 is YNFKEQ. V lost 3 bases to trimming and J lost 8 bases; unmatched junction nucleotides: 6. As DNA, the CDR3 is TGTGCCAGCAGCCAGAGCGGGAGTAATGATGAGCAGTTCTTC. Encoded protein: CASSQSGSNDEQFF.

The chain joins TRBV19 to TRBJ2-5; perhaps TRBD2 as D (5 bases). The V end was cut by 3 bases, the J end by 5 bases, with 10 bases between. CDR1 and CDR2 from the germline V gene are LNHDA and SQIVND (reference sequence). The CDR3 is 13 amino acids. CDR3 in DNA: TGTGCCAGTAGTATGCCCCCGGGGGAGACCCAGTACTTC. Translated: CASSMPPGETQYF.

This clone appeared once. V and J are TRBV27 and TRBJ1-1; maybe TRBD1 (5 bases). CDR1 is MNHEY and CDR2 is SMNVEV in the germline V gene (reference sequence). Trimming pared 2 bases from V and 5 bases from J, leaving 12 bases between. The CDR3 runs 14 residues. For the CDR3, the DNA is TGTGCCAGCAGTTTAAGTAGGGGTTGGACTGAAGCTTTCTTT. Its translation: CASSLSRGWTEAFF.

In DNA, the CDR3 is TGTGCCAGCAGCATCGGGACTAGCGTCTTATCCTACAATGAGCAGTTCTTC. It is translated as CASSIGTSVLSYNEQFF. The chain recombines TRBV9 with TRBJ2-1; 10 bases agree with TRBD2. The V gene's germline CDR1 is SGDLS and CDR2 YYNGEE. CDR3 length: 17 amino acids. V lost 4 bases, J lost 1 base, and 8 bases stayed unmatched. Supplemented by reference TRBV9 and TRBJ2-1, the full variable domain reads DSGVTQTPKHLITATGQRVTLRCSPRSGDLSVYWYQQSLDQGLQFLIQYYNGEERAKGNILERFSAQQFPDLHSELNLSSLELGDSALYFCASSIGTSVLSYNEQFFGPGTRLTVL.

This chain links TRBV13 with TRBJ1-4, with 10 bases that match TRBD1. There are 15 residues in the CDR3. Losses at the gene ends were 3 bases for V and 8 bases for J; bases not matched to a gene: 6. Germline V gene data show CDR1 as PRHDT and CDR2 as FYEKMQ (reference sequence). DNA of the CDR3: TGTGCCAGCAGCTTGGCCGGGACAGGGGAGGAAAAACTGTTTTTT. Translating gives CASSLAGTGEEKLFF.

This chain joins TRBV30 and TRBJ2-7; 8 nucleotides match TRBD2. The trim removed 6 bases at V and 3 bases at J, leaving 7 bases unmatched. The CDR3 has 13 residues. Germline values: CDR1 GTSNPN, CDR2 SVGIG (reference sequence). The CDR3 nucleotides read TGTGCCTGCTGGCAGCGGGAGAGCTACGAGCAGTACTTC. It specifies CACWQRESYEQYF.

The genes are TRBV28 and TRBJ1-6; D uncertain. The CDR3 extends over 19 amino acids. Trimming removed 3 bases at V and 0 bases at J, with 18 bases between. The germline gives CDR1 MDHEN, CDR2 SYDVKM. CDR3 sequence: CASSFKDRLISSYNSPLHF. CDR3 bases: TGTGCCAGCAGTTTTAAAGATAGACTGATTAGCTCCTATAATTCACCCCTCCACTTT.

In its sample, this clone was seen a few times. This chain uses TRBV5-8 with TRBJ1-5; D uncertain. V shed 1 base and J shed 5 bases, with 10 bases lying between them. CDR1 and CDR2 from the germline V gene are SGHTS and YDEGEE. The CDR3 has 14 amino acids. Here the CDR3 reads CASSLYARDQPQHF. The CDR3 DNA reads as TGTGCCAGCAGCTTGTATGCCCGGGATCAGCCCCAGCATTTT.

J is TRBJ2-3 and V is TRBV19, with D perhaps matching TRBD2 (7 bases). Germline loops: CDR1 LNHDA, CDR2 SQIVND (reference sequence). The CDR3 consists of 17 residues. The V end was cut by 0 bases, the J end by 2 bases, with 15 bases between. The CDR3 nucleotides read TGTGCCAGTAGTATAGATCCGACCGGGGGGCCCACAGATACGCAGTATTTT. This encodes CASSIDPTGGPTDTQYF.

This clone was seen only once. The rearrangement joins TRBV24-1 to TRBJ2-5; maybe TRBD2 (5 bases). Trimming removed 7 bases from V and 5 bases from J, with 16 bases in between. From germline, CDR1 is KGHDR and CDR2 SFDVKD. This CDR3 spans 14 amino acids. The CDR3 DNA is TGTGCCACCAGGAACAAACGGGAATTGGAGACCCAGTACTTC. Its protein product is CATRNKRELETQYF.

The CDR3, as DNA: TGTGCCAGCAGCAAAGAACCGGGACAGTCTAAATCTAGCGAGCTCTACGAGCAGTACTTC. This encodes CASSKEPGQSKSSELYEQYF. The chain couples TRBV21-1 to TRBJ2-7; the table gives TRBD1 as D, unverified against the DNA. TRBV21-1 is labeled a pseudogene. CDR3 length equals 20 residues.

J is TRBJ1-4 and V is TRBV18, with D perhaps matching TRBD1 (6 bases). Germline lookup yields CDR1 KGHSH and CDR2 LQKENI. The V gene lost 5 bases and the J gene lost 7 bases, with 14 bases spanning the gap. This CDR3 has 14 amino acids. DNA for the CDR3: TGTGCCAGCTCATCGTCAGGGGAACGTGAAAAACTGTTTTTT. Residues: CASSSSGEREKLFF. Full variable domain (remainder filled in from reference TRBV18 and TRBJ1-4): NAGVMQNPRHLVRRRGQEARLRCSPMKGHSHVYWYRQLPEEGLKFMVYLQKENIIDESGMPKERFSAEFPKEGPSILRIQQVVRGDSAAYFCASSSSGEREKLFFGSGTQLSVL.

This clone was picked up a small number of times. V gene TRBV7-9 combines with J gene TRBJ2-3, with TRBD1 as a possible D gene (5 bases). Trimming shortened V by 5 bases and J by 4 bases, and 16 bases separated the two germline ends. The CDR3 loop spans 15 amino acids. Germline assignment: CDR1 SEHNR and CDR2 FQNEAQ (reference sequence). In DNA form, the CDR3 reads TGTGCCAGCAGCCCCCAGGGCGCCGGATCAGATACGCAGTATTTT. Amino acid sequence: CASSPQGAGSDTQYF.

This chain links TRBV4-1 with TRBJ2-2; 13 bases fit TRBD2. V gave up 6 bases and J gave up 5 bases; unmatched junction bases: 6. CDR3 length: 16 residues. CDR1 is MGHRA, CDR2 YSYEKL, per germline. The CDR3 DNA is TGCGCCAGCAGACTAGCGGGAGGGCCAGGGACCGGGGAGCTGTTTTTT. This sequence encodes CASRLAGGPGTGELFF.

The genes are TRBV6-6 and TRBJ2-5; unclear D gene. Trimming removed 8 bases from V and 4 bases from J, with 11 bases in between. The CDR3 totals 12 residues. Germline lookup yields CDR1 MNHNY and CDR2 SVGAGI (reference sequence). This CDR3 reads CASGTGGETQYF. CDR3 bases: TGTGCCAGCGGTACCGGCGGAGAGACCCAGTACTTC.

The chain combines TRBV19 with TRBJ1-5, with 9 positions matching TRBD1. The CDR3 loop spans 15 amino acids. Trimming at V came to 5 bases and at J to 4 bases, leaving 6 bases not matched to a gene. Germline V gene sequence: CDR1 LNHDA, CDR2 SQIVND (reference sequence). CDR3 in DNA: TGTGCCAGTAGTTCCACAGGGGGCCGGAATCAGCCCCAGCATTTT. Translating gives CASSSTGGRNQPQHF.

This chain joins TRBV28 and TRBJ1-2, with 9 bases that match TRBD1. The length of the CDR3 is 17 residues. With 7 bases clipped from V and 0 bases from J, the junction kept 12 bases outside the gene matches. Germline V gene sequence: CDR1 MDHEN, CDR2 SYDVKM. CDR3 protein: CASTNPGQGPPNYGYTF. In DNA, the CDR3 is TGTGCCAGCACAAATCCGGGACAGGGACCTCCTAACTATGGCTACACCTTC.

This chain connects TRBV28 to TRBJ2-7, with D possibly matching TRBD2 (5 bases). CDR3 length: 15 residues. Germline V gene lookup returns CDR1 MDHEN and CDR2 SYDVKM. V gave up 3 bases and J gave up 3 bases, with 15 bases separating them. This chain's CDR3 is CASSFQKLGSYEQYF. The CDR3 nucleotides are TGTGCCAGCAGTTTCCAAAAACTAGGCAGCTACGAGCAGTACTTC.